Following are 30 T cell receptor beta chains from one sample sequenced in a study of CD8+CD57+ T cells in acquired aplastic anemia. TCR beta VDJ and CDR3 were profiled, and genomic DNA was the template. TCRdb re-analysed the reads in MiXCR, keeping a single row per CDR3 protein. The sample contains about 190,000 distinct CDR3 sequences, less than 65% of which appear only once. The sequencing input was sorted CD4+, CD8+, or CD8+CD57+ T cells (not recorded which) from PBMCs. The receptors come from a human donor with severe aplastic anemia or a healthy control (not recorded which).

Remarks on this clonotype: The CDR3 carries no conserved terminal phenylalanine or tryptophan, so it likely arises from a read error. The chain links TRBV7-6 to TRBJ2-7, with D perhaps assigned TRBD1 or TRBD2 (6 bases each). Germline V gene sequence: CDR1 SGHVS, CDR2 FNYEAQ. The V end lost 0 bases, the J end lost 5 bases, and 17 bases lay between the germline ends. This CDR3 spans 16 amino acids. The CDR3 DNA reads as TGTGCCAGCAGCTTAGCTACGGGGGCGAAAGAAGACGAGCAGTACCTC. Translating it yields CASSLATGAKEDEQYL.

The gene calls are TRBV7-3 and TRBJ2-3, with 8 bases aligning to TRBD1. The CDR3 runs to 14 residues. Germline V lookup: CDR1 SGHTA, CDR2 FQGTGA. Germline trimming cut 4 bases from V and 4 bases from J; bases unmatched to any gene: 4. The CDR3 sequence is CASSSTGEPDTQYF. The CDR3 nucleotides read TGTGCCAGCAGCTCGACAGGGGAGCCAGATACGCAGTATTTT.

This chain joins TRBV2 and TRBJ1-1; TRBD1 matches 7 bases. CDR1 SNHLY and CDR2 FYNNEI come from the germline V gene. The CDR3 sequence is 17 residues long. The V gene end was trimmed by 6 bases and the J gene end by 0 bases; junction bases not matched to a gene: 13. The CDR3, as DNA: TGTGCCAGCAGAGAAATAGCGGGACAGACGATGAACACTGAAGCTTTCTTT. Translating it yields CASREIAGQTMNTEAFF.

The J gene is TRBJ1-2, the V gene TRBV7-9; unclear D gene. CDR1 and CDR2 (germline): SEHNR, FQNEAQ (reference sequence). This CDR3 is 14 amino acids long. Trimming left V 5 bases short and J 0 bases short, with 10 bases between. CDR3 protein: CASSQSPANYGYTF. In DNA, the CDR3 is TGTGCCAGCAGCCAGAGTCCAGCTAACTATGGCTACACCTTC.

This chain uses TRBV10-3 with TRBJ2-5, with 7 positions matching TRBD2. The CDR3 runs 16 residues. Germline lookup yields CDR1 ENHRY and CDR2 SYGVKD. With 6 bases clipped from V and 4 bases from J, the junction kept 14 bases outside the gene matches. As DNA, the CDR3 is TGTGCCATCAGGGGGGGGACGTCGGGCGGGGGAGAGACCCAGTACTTC. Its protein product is CAIRGGTSGGGETQYF.

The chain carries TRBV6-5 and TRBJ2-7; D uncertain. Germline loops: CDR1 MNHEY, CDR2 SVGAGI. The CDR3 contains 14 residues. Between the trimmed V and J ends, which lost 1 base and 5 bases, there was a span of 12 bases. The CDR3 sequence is CASSYLGIGNEQYF. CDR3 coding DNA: TGTGCCAGCAGTTACTTGGGTATTGGCAACGAGCAGTACTTC.

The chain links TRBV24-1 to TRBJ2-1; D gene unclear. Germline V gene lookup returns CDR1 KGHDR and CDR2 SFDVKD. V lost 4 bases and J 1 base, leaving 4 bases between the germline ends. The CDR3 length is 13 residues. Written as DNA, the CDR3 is TGTGCCACCAGTGACTCATCCTACAATGAGCAGTTCTTC. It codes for CATSDSSYNEQFF.

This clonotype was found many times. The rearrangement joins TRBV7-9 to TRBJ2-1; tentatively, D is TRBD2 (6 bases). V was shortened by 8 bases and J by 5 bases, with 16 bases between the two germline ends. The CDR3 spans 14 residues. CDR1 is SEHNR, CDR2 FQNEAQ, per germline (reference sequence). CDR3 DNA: TGTGCCAGCTCTTTGGAGGGAATCCACAATGAGCAGTTCTTC. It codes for CASSLEGIHNEQFF.

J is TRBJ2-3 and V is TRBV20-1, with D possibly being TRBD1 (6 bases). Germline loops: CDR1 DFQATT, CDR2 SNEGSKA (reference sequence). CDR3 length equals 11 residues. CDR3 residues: CKAGVADTQYF. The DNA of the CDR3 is TGCAAGGCAGGGGTAGCAGATACGCAGTATTTT.

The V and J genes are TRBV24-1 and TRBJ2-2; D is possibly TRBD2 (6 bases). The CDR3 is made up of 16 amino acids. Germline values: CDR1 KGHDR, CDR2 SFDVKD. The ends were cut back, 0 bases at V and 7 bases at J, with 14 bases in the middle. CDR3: CATSDLGTPAGGELFF. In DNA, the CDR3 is TGTGCCACCAGTGATTTGGGGACTCCGGCGGGCGGGGAGCTGTTTTTT.

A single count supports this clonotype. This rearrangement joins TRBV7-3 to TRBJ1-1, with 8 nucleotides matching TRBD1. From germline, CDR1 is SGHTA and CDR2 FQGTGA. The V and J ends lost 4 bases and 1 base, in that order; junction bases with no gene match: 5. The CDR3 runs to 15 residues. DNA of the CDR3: TGTGCCAGCAGCTCCCTCGGACAGGGGAACACTGAAGCTTTCTTT. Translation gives CASSSLGQGNTEAFF.

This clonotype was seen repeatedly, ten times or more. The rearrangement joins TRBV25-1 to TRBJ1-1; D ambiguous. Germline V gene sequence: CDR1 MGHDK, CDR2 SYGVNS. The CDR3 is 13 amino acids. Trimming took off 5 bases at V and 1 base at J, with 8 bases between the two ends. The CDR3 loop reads CASSFGKNTEAFF. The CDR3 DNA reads TGTGCCAGCAGTTTCGGGAAGAACACTGAAGCTTTCTTT.

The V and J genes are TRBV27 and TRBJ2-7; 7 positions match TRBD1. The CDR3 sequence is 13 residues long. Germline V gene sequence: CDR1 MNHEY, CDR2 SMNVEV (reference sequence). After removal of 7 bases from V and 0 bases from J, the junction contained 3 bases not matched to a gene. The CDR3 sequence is CASIGDSSYEQYF. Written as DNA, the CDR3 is TGTGCCAGCATCGGGGACAGCTCCTACGAGCAGTACTTC.

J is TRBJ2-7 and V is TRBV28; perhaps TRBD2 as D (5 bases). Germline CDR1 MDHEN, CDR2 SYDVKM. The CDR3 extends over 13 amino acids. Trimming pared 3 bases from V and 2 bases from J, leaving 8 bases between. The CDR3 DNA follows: TGTGCCAGCAGTTTTAGAGGGACCTACGAGCAGTACTTC. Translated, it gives CASSFRGTYEQYF.

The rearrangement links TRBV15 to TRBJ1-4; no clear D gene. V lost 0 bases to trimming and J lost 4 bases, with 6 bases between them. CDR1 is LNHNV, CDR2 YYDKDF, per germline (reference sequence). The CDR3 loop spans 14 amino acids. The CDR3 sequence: CATSRERGNEKLFF. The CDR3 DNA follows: TGTGCCACCAGCAGAGAGCGGGGTAATGAAAAACTGTTTTTT.

CDR3 DNA: TGTGCCAGCAGTTTGTCACGGATACCGGCCTACGAGCAGTACTTC. Encoded protein: CASSLSRIPAYEQYF. This chain links TRBV27 with TRBJ2-7; D remains unclear. V was trimmed by 3 bases and J by 2 bases, leaving 14 bases between them. The CDR3 is 15 residues long. Germline CDR1 MNHEY, CDR2 SMNVEV (reference sequence).

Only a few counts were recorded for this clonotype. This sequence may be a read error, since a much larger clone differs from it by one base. As DNA, the CDR3 is TGTGCCAGTGCACCGAGGGGGCCGAACGCCGGGGAGCTGTTTTTT. This sequence encodes CASAPRGPNAGELFF. The J gene is TRBJ2-2, the V gene TRBV9; 7 nucleotides match TRBD1. Germline V gene sequence: CDR1 SGDLS, CDR2 YYNGEE. The CDR3 totals 15 residues.

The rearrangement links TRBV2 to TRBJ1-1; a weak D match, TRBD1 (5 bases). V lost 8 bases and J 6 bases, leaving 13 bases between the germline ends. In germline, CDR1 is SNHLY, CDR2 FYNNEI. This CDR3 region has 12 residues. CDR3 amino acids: CASYRLWSEAFF. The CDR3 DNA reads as TGTGCCAGCTACAGGCTCTGGTCTGAAGCTTTCTTT.

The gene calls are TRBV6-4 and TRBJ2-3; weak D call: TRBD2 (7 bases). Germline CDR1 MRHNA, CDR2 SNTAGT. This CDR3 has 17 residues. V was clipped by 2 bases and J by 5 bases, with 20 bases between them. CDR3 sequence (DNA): TGTGCCAGCAGTGACCGTTCTAGCGGTTCAGGGGAAGATACGCAGTATTTT. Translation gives CASSDRSSGSGEDTQYF.

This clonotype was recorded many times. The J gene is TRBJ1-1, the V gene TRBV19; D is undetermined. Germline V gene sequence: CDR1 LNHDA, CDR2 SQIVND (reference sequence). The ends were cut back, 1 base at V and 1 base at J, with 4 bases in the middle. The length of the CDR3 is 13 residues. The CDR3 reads CASSIGQNTEAFF. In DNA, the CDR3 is TGTGCCAGTAGTATAGGGCAGAACACTGAAGCTTTCTTT.

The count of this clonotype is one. DNA of the CDR3: TGCAGCGTTGCCCCATCCTCTCTCGAGCAGTACTTC. Protein product: CSVAPSSLEQYF. The chain couples TRBV29-1 to TRBJ2-7; unclear D gene. This CDR3 comprises 12 residues. Trimming shortened V by 4 bases and J by 6 bases, and 13 bases separated the two germline ends. Germline V CDR1 and CDR2: SQVTM, ANQGSEA.

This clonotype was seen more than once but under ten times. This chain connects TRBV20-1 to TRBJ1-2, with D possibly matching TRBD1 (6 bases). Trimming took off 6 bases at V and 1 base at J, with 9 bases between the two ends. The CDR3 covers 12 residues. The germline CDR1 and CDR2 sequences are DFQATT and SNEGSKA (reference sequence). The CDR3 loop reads CSAKQGNYGYTF. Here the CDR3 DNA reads TGCAGTGCCAAACAGGGTAACTATGGCTACACCTTC.

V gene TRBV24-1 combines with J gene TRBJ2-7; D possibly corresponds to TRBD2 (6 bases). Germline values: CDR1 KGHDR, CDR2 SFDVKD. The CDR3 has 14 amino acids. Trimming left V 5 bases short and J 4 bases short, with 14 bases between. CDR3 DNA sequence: TGTGCCACCAGTGCCGGGACGGGGGATTACGAGCAGTACTTC. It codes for CATSAGTGDYEQYF.

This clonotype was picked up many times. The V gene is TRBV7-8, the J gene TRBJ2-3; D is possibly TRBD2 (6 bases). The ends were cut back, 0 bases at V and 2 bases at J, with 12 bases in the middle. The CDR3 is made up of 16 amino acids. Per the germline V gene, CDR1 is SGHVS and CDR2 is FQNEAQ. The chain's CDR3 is CASSLARGFDTDTQYF. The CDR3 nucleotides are TGTGCCAGCAGCTTAGCGCGGGGATTCGACACAGATACGCAGTATTTT.

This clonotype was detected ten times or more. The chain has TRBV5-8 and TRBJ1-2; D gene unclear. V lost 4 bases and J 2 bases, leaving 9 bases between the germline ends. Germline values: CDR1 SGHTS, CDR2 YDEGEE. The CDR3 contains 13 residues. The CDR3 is CASSLDGNYGYTF. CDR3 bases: TGTGCCAGCAGCCTTGACGGAAACTATGGCTACACCTTC.

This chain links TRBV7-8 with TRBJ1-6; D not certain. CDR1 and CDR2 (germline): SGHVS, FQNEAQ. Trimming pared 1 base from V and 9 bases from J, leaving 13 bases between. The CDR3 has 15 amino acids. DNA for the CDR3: TGTGCCAGCAGCTTAGACTTGGTACCGAGTTCACCCCTCCACTTT. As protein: CASSLDLVPSSPLHF.

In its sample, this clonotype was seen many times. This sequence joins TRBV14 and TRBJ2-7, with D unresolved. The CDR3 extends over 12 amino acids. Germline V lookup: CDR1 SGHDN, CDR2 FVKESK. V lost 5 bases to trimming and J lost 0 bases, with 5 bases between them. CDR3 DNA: TGTGCCAGCAGCTCCTTCTCCTACGAGCAGTACTTC. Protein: CASSSFSYEQYF.

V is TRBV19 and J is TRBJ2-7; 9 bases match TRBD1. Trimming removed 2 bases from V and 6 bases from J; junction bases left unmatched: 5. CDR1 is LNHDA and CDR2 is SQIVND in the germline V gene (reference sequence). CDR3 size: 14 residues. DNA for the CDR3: TGTGCCAGTAGTATACCGGGACAGGGAGGCGAGCAGTACTTC. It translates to CASSIPGQGGEQYF.

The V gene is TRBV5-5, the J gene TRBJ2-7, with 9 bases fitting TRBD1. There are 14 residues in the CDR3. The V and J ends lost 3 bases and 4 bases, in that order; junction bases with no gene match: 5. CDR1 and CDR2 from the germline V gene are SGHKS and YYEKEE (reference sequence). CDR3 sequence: CASSWTGVGYEQYF. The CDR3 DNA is TGTGCCAGCAGCTGGACAGGGGTCGGTTACGAGCAGTACTTC.

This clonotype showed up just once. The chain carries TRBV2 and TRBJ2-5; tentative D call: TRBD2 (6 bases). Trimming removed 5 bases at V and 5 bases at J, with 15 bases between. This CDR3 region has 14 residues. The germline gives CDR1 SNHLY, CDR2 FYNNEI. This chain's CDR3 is CASSRLGAGETQYF. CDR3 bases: TGTGCCAGCAGTAGACTAGGGGCCGGGGAGACCCAGTACTTC.